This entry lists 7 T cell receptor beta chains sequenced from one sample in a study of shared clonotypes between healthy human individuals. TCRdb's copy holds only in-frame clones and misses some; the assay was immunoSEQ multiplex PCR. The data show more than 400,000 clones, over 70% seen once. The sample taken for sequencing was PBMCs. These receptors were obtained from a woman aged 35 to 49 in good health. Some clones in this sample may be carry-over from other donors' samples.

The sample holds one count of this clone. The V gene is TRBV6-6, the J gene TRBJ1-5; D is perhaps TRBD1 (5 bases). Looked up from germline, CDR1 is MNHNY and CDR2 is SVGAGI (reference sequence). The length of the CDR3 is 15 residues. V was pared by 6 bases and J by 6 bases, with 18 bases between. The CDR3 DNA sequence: TGTGCCAGCAGCCAGGGAGGGGATGGGAGTCAGCCCCAGCATTTT. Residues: CASSQGGDGSQPQHF.

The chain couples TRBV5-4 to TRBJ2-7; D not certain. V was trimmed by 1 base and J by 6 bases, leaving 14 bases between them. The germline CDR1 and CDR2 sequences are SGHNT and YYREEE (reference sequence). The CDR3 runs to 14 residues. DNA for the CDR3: TGTGCCAGCAGCTTGTGGCAATGTAAGGGCGAGCAGTACTTC. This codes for CASSLWQCKGEQYF. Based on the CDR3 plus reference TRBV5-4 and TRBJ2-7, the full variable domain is ETGVTQSPTHLIKTRGQQVTLRCSSQSGHNTVSWYQQALGQGPQFIFQYYREEENGRGNFPPRFSGLQFPNYSSELNVNALELDDSALYLCASSLWQCKGEQYFGPGTRLTVT.

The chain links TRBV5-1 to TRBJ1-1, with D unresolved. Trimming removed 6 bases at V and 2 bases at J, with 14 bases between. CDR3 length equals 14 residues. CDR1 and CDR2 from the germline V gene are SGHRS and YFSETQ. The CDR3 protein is CASNTQPSNTEAFF. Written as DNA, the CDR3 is TGCGCCAGCAACACTCAACCCTCAAACACTGAAGCTTTCTTT.

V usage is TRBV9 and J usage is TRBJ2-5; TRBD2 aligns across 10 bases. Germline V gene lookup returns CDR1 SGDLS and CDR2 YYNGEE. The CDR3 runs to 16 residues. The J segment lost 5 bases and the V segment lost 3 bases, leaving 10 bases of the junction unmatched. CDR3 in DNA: TGTGCCAGCAGCGGTCTTCTAGCGGGAGTGGGGGAGACCCAGTACTTC. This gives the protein CASSGLLAGVGETQYF. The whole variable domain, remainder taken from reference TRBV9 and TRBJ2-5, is DSGVTQTPKHLITATGQRVTLRCSPRSGDLSVYWYQQSLDQGLQFLIQYYNGEERAKGNILERFSAQQFPDLHSELNLSSLELGDSALYFCASSGLLAGVGETQYFGPGTRLLVL.

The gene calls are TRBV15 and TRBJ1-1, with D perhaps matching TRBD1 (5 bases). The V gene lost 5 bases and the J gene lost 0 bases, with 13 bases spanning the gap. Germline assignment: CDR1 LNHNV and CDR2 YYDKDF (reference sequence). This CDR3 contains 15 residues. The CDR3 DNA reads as TGTGCCACCAGCGGGGGTGGGTCCATGAACACTGAAGCTTTCTTT. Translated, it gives CATSGGGSMNTEAFF.

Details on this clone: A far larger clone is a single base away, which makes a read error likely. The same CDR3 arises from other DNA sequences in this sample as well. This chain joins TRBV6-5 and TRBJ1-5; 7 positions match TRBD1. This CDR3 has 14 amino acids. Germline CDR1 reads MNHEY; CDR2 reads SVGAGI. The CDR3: CASSDRASNQPQHF. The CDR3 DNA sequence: TGTGCCAGCAGCGACAGGGCTTCCAATCAGCCACAGCATTTT.

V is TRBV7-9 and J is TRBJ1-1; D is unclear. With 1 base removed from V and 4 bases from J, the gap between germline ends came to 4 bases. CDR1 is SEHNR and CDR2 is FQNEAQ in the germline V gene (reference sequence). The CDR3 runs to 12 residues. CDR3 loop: CASSLDSTEAFF. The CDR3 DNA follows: TGTGCCAGCAGCTTAGACAGCACTGAAGCTTTCTTT.